The rows below give T cell receptor beta chains drawn from one sample of a study of blood T cell repertoires in COVID-19. Assay used: immunoSEQ multiplex PCR; TCRdb lists only in-frame clones, some missing. The sample consists of around 120,000 clones, roughly nine tenths of them appearing once. The sample comprised peripheral blood. These receptors came from a man in his forties or fifties with active COVID-19. Both conserved end residues are part of each CDR3. A D gene is named only where the DNA matches it firmly. The size of a clone is reported for some rows only, either as once, few or many, or as a class for expanded clones.

cdr3_nt: TGTGCCAGCAGCTTAGGACAGCTGAACACTGAAGCTTTCTTT
cdr3_aa: CASSLGQLNTEAFF
d_call: .
clone_size: .
v_call: TRBV7-2
j_call: TRBJ1-1

cdr3_nt: TGTGCCAGCAGCGACTGGACAGGGGCCACAGATACGCAGTATTTT
cdr3_aa: CASSDWTGATDTQYF
d_call: TRBD1
clone_size: .
v_call: TRBV7-9
j_call: TRBJ2-3

cdr3_nt: TGTGCCAGCTCACCCCCCGGTTTGGCCGGGGAGCTGTTTTTT
cdr3_aa: CASSPPGLAGELFF
d_call: .
clone_size: once
v_call: TRBV18
j_call: TRBJ2-2

cdr3_nt: TGTGCCAGCAGCCCCTCTAGCGGGAACACAGATACGCAGTATTTT
cdr3_aa: CASSPSSGNTDTQYF
d_call: TRBD2
clone_size: .
v_call: TRBV3-1/TRBV3-2
j_call: TRBJ2-3

cdr3_nt: TGTGCCAGCACCTCCTACGCGGGCGGTGATTCACCCCTCCACTTT
cdr3_aa: CASTSYAGGDSPLHF
d_call: .
clone_size: .
v_call: TRBV6-5
j_call: TRBJ1-6

cdr3_nt: TGTGCCAGTAGTTTTCAGGGGAATAATTCACCCCTCCACTTT
cdr3_aa: CASSFQGNNSPLHF
d_call: .
clone_size: .
v_call: TRBV19
j_call: TRBJ1-6

cdr3_nt: TGTGCCACCAGTGCCCCGACAGGGCGCACAGATACGCAGTATTTT
cdr3_aa: CATSAPTGRTDTQYF
d_call: TRBD1
clone_size: .
v_call: TRBV24-1
j_call: TRBJ2-3

cdr3_nt: TGTGCCATCAGGGGCGACAGGGGGCAGGGTGGCTACACCTTC
cdr3_aa: CAIRGDRGQGGYTF
d_call: TRBD1
clone_size: few
v_call: TRBV10-3
j_call: TRBJ1-2

cdr3_nt: TGTGCCAGTAGTATAGTAGGAGGGAGCTCCTACAATGAGCAGTTCTTC
cdr3_aa: CASSIVGGSSYNEQFF
d_call: .
clone_size: .
v_call: TRBV19
j_call: TRBJ2-1

cdr3_nt: TGCGCCAGCAGCCCCCCAGCGGGGGGGGAAGAGACCCAGTACTTC
cdr3_aa: CASSPPAGGEETQYF
d_call: TRBD2
clone_size: once
v_call: TRBV5-1
j_call: TRBJ2-5

cdr3_nt: TGTGCCAGCAGCTTTGCCGGGACAGGGGGACGTTTGACTGAAGCTTTCTTT
cdr3_aa: CASSFAGTGGRLTEAFF
d_call: TRBD1
clone_size: .
v_call: TRBV7-3
j_call: TRBJ1-1

cdr3_nt: TGTGCCAGCATCCGGACAGGGGGCCGCACAGATACGCAGTATTTT
cdr3_aa: CASIRTGGRTDTQYF
d_call: TRBD1
clone_size: .
v_call: TRBV2
j_call: TRBJ2-3

cdr3_nt: TGTGCCAGCAGCGCCCGGACTAGCGGGAGGGCAGATACGCAGTATTTT
cdr3_aa: CASSARTSGRADTQYF
d_call: TRBD2
clone_size: .
v_call: TRBV9
j_call: TRBJ2-3

cdr3_nt: TGTGCCAGCAGTTATATATCCGGGCTAGCGGGAATTTACAATGAGCAGTTCTTC
cdr3_aa: CASSYISGLAGIYNEQFF
d_call: TRBD2
clone_size: .
v_call: TRBV27
j_call: TRBJ2-1

cdr3_nt: TGCGCCAGCAGCTTGGAATCCTCGGGACTAGTGGGGGCAGAGACCCAGTACTTC
cdr3_aa: CASSLESSGLVGAETQYF
d_call: TRBD2
clone_size: .
v_call: TRBV5-1
j_call: TRBJ2-5